The 11 T cell receptor beta chains below come from one sample, sequenced in a study of regulatory T cells in long-lasting Graves disease. Arm-PCR with iRepertoire HTBI primers amplified the CDR3 regions for these TCR beta libraries. TCRdb ran MiXCR on the multiplex PCR reads and lists one entry per CDR3 protein. The table has approximately 480,000 distinct CDR3 sequences, around 16% seen once. Time point in this sample: newly diagnosed GD, antithyroid drugs for less than 3 months. Extracted PBMC RNA gave rise to the TCR library. The same data also contributed to another study, on T cells in Graves' hyperthyroidism and ophthalmopathy.

This specimen consisted of peripheral blood mononuclear cells (PBMCs), obtained at new diagnosis, from a patient treated with antithyroid drugs. These receptors originate from a man between 35 and 55 years old with Graves disease.

This clonotype was detected only a few times. The genes are TRBV15 and TRBJ2-7, with 7 positions matching TRBD1. With V trimmed by 1 base and J by 2 bases, 5 bases remained unmatched. The length of the CDR3 is 15 residues. Germline-derived CDR1 and CDR2 are LNHNV and YYDKDF (reference sequence). The CDR3 sequence is CATSRGNRGTYEQYF. The CDR3 DNA reads as TGTGCCACCAGCAGAGGAAACAGGGGCACCTACGAGCAGTACTTC.

This clonotype was observed many times. The CDR3 region has the DNA TGCGCCAGCAGCTTGGTCCGGGGAAGGGGAGGCCCCTACGAGCAGTACTTC. This sequence encodes CASSLVRGRGGPYEQYF. The rearrangement links TRBV5-1 to TRBJ2-7, with D possibly being TRBD2 (6 bases). The CDR3 is 17 amino acids. V gave up 0 bases and J gave up 2 bases, with 18 bases separating them. Germline V gene data show CDR1 as SGHRS and CDR2 as YFSETQ.

This clonotype was detected only a few times. This CDR3 is CASSEAGSGETQYF. CDR3 in DNA: TGTGCCAGCAGTGAAGCGGGCTCCGGGGAGACCCAGTACTTC. The genes are TRBV6-1 and TRBJ2-5; D is undetermined. The CDR3 runs 14 residues. The V and J ends lost 0 bases and 5 bases respectively, with 10 bases between them. Germline CDR1 reads MNHNS; CDR2 reads SASEGT.

This clonotype was seen at least ten times. This chain joins TRBV7-2 and TRBJ2-7; TRBD2 matches at 8 bases. Trimming removed 6 bases from V and 5 bases from J; junction bases left unmatched: 9. Germline CDR1 reads SGHTA; CDR2 reads FQGNSA. The CDR3 spans 14 residues. Written as DNA, the CDR3 is TGTGCCAGCAGTCCACAATTAGCGGGAAACGAGCAGTACTTC. It encodes CASSPQLAGNEQYF.

With regard to this clonotype: It may be a read error: a sequence one base away is much more abundant. The chain recombines TRBV5-1 with TRBJ2-3; 7 bases map to TRBD2. The germline V gene encodes CDR1 SGHRS and CDR2 YFSETQ. The length of the CDR3 is 15 residues. CDR3: CVSSLTGRSTDTQYF. The DNA of the CDR3 is TGCGTCAGCAGCTTGACCGGGAGGAGCACAGATACGCAGTATTTT. Full variable domain (remainder filled in from reference TRBV5-1 and TRBJ2-3): KAGVTQTPRYLIKTRGQQVTLSCSPISGHRSVSWYQQTPGQGLQFLFEYFSETQRNKGNFPGRFSGRQFSNSRSEMNVSTLELGDSALYLCVSSLTGRSTDTQYFGPGTRLTVL.

Concerning this clonotype: With a much larger clone just one base away, this may be a read error. CDR3 amino acids: CARRFGTDTQYF. CDR3 nucleotide sequence: TGTGCCAGGAGATTCGGCACAGATACGCAGTATTTT. The chain links TRBV30 to TRBJ2-3; D uncertain. Germline CDR1 GTSNPN, CDR2 SVGIG (reference sequence). The CDR3 has 12 residues.

Concerning this clonotype itself: An end of the junction does not agree with germline; a read error may underlie this. The chain employs TRBV5-5 and TRBJ2-5; D remains ambiguous. The CDR3 is made up of 15 amino acids. Per the germline V gene, CDR1 is SGHKS and CDR2 is YYEKEE (reference sequence). CDR3 DNA sequence: TGCGCCAGCAGCTTGAAATCGTCTCTTCAAGAGACCCAGTACTTC. As protein: CASSLKSSLQETQYF.

This clonotype has at least ten counts. The chain links TRBV20-1 to TRBJ2-1; 11 positions agree with TRBD2. This CDR3 spans 19 amino acids. V shed 0 bases, J shed 5 bases, and the junction held 15 bases outside the gene matches. Germline V gene sequence: CDR1 DFQATT, CDR2 SNEGSKA (reference sequence). The CDR3 DNA reads as TGCAGTGCTAGAGATAGTGGTCTAGCGGGAGGTAGTTTCAACAATGAGCAGTTCTTC. Amino acids: CSARDSGLAGGSFNNEQFF.

This clonotype has just a few counts. V and J are TRBV10-1 and TRBJ2-7; perhaps TRBD1 as D (6 bases). Per the germline V gene, CDR1 is WNHNN and CDR2 is SYGVQD (reference sequence). V lost 8 bases and J 0 bases, leaving 14 bases between the germline ends. This CDR3 spans 14 amino acids. The CDR3 region has the DNA TGCGCCAGCGGAGACAGGTTTAGCTCCTACGAGCAGTACTTC. Protein sequence: CASGDRFSSYEQYF.

The chain joins TRBV28 to TRBJ2-6; the D gene is possibly TRBD1 (5 bases). V was shortened by 5 bases and J by 2 bases, with 16 bases between the two germline ends. CDR3 length equals 17 residues. Germline CDR1 reads MDHEN; CDR2 reads SYDVKM. The CDR3: CASSPQPLGAGANVLTF. The CDR3 DNA reads TGTGCCAGCAGTCCCCAACCATTAGGGGCTGGGGCCAACGTCCTGACTTTC.

This clonotype was seen ten or more times. The chain uses TRBV6-1 and TRBJ1-2; no clear D. V lost 8 bases and J lost 1, with 5 bases in between. Germline CDR1 reads MNHNS; CDR2 reads SASEGT. The CDR3 is 11 amino acids. The CDR3, as DNA: TGTGCCAGCTCACGTAACTATGGCTACACCTTC. Residues: CASSRNYGYTF.